This T cell receptor (beta chain) derives from a study of sequential checkpoint blockade in melanoma. About the study: Patients were randomized 1:1 to nivolumab-then-ipilimumab or ipilimumab-then-nivolumab first-line.

Germline V gene sequence: CDR1 SEHNR, CDR2 FQNEAQ (reference sequence). CDR3 length equals 12 residues. V was shortened by 1 base and J by 8 bases, with 8 bases between the two germline ends. Noted treatment: randomized to nivolumab then ipilimumab (arm A) or the reverse (arm B). TCRdb's table, derived via immunoSEQ multiplex PCR, lists solely in-frame clones and lacks some. The sample lists roughly 10,000 clones, about 50% occurring once. This sample comprised CD8+ T cells sorted from blood (inferred from file names), obtained from a patient given nivolumab and ipilimumab in sequence. The rearrangement links TRBV7-9 to TRBJ1-2; D may be TRBD1 (6 bases). The sequence came from a human donor with melanoma. CDR3 bases: TGTGCCAGCAGCTTAGGACAGGAGGGCTACACCTTC. Residues: CASSLGQEGYTF.